The clone carrying this T cell receptor (beta chain) was observed a few times. Antigen unknown. The amount of total RNA extracted per sample was at least 5 micrograms. The use of a sample-barcoded 5' primer and a J-beta primer mix characterized a second PCR of about 7 to 12 cycles. A template-switch adaptor containing 12 random nucleotides labeled each cDNA molecule. TCRdb reanalysed the 5' RACE reads using MiXCR and keeps one entry per CDR3 protein. The sample includes about 1.7 million distinct CDR3 sequences, 25% to 30% of them seen just once. This CDR3 comprises 17 residues. The V end was cut by 5 bases, the J end by 5 bases, with 22 bases between. CDR1 and CDR2 from the germline V gene are SGHVS and FQNEAQ. The sample is drawn from a study of blood T cells in healthy people across ages. The study's findings and limits: The study found more naive CD4+ cells and higher diversity in long-lived than aged donors. The study regarded diversity estimates from one million T cells as underestimates.

This clonotype was sampled from a woman aged 30 to 39 in good health. The chain joins TRBV7-8 to TRBJ2-1, with a possible D match to TRBD2 (5 bases). The sample consisted of blood. The CDR3 here is CASSLREVSTPHNEQFF. The DNA of the CDR3 is TGTGCCAGCAGCCTCCGGGAAGTTTCGACTCCGCACAATGAGCAGTTCTTC.